This T cell receptor beta chain was identified in a study of blood T cell repertoires in COVID-19. Produced via immunoSEQ multiplex PCR; TCRdb's table is partial and in-frame only. The data contain 370,000 or so clones, around 87% of them singletons. Per germline, CDR1 ENHRY and CDR2 SYGVKD. V was trimmed by 4 bases and J by 2 bases, leaving 15 bases between them. CDR3 size: 16 residues. The receptor was derived from a man between 25 and 39 years old who had recovered from COVID-19. The V gene is TRBV10-3, the J gene TRBJ1-3; maybe TRBD1 (5 bases). The sample taken for sequencing was PBMCs or T cells enriched from blood (not recorded which). The CDR3 region is CAISALSRGAGNTIYF. The CDR3 DNA sequence: TGTGCCATCAGTGCTCTTTCCCGGGGGGCTGGAAACACCATATATTTT.